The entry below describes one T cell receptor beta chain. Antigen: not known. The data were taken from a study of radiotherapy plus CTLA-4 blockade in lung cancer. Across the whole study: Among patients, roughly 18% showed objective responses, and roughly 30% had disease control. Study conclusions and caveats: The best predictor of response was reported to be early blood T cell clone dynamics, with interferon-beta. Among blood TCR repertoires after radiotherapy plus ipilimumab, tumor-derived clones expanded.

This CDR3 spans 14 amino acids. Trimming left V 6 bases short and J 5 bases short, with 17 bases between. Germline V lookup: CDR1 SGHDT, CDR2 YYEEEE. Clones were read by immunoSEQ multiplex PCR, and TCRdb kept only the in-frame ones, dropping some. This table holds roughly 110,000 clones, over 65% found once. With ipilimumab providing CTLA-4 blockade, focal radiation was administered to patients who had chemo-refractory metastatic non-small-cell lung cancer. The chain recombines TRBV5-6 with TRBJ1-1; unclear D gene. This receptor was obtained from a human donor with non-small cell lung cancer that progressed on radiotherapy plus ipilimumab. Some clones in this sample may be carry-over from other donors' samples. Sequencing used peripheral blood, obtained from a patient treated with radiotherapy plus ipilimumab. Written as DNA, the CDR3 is TGTGCCAGCAACTTTGCGGCGGGAGGGACTGAAGCTTTCTTT. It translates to CASNFAAGGTEAFF.